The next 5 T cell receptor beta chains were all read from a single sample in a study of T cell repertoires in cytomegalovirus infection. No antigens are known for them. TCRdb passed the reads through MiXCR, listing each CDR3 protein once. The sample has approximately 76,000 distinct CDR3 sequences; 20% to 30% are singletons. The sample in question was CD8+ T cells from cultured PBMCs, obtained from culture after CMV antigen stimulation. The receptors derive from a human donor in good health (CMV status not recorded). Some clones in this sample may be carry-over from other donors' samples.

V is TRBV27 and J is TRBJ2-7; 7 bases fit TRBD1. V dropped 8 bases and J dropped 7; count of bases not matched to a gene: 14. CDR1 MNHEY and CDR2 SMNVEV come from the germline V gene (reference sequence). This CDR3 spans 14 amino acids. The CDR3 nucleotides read TGTGCCAGCCACACAGGGGACAACTTGTTGGAGCAGTACTTC. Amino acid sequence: CASHTGDNLLEQYF.

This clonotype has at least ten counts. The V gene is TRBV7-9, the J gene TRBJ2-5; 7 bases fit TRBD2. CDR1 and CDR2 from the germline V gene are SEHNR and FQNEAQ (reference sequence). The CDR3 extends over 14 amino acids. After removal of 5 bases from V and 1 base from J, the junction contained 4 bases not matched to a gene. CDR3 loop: CASSLGGIQETQYF. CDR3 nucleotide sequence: TGTGCCAGCAGCCTCGGGGGGATCCAAGAGACCCAGTACTTC.

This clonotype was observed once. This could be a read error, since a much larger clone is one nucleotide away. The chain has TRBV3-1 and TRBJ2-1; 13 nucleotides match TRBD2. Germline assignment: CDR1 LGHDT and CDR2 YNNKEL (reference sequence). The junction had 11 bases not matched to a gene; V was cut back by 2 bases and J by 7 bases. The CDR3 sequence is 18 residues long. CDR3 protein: CASSQPGLAGVPGNEQFF. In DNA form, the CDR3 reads TGTGCCAGCAGCCAACCCGGACTAGCGGGAGTTCCAGGTAATGAGCAGTTCTTC.

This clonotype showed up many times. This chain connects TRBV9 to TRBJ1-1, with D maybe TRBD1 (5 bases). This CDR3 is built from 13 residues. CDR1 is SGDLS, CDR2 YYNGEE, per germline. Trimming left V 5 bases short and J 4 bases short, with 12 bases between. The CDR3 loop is CASSEAGSTEAFF. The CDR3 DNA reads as TGTGCCAGCAGTGAGGCAGGGAGCACTGAAGCTTTCTTT.

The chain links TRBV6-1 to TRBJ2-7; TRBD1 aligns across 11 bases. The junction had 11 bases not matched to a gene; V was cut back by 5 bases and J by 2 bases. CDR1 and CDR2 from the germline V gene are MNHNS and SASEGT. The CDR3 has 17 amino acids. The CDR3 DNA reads TGTGCCAGCAGTAACGACGTACCGGGACAGGGGGCCTACGAGCAGTACTTC. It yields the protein CASSNDVPGQGAYEQYF.